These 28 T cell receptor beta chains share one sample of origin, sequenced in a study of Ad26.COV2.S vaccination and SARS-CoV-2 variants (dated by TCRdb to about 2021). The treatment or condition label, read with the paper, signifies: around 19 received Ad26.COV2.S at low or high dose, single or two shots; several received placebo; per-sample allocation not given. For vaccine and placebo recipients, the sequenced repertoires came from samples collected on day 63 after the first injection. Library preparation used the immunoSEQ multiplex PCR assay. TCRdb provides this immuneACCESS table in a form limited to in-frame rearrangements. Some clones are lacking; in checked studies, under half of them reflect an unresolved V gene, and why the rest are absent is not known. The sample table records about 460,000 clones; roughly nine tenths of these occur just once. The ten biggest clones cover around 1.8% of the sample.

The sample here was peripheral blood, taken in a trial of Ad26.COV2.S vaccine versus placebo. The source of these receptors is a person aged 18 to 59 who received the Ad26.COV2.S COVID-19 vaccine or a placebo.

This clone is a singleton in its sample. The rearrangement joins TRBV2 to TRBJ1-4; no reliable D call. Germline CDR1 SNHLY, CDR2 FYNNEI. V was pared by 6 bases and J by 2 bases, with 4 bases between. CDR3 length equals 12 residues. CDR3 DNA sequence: TGTGCCAGCAGGGAGACTAATGAAAAACTGTTTTTT. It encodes CASRETNEKLFF.

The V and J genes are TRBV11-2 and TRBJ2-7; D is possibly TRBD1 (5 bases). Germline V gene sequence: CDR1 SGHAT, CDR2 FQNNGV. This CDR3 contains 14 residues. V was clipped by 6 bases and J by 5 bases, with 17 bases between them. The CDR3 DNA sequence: TGTGCCAGCAGTCTGAAACCCAGGGATAACGAGCAGTACTTC. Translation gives CASSLKPRDNEQYF.

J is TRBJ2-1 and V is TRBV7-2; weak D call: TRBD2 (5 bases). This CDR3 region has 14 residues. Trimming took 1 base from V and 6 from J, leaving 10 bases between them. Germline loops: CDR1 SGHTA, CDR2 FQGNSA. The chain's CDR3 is CASSLGYAGNEQFF. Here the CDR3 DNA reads TGTGCCAGCAGCTTAGGGTACGCGGGCAATGAGCAGTTCTTC.

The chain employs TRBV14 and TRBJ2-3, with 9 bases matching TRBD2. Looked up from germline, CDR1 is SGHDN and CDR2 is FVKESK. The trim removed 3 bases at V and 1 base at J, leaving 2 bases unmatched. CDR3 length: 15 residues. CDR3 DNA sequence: TGTGCCAGCAGCCACCGACTAGCGGGCACAGATACGCAGTATTTT. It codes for CASSHRLAGTDTQYF.

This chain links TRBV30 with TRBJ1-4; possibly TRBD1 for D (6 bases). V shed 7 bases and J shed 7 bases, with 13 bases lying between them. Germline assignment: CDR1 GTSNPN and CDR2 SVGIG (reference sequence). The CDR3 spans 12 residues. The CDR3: CASQGGGEKLFF. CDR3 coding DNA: TGTGCCTCCCAAGGGGGTGGTGAAAAACTGTTTTTT.

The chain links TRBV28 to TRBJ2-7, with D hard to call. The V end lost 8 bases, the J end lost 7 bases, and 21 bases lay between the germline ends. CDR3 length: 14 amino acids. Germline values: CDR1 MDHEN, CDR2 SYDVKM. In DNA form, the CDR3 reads TGTGCCAGCGAAACCCGTGCAGGAAGAGGTGAGCAGTACTTC. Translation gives CASETRAGRGEQYF.

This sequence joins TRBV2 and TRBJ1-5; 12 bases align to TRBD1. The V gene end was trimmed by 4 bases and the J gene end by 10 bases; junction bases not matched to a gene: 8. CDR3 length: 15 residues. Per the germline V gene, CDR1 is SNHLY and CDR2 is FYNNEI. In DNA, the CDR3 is TGTGCCAGCAGTGTCGGGACAGGGGGCCGTCTACCCCAGCATTTT. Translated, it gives CASSVGTGGRLPQHF.

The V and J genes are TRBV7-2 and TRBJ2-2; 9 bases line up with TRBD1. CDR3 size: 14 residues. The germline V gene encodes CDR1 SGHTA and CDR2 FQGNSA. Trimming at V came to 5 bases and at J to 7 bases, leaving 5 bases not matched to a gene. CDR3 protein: CASSVQGAYGELFF. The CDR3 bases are TGTGCCAGCAGCGTACAGGGGGCCTACGGGGAGCTGTTTTTT. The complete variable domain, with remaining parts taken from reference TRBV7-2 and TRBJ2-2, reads GAGVSQSPSNKVTEKGKDVELRCDPISGHTALYWYRQSLGQGLEFLIYFQGNSAPDKSGLPSDRFSAERTGGSVSTLTIQRTQQEDSAVYLCASSVQGAYGELFFGEGSRLTVL.

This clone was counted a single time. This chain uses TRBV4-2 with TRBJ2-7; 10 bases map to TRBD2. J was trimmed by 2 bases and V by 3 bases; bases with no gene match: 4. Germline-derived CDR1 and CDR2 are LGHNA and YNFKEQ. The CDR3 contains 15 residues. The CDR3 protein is CASSQAGTSAYEQYF. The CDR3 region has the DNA TGTGCCAGCAGCCAGGCCGGGACTAGCGCCTACGAGCAGTACTTC.

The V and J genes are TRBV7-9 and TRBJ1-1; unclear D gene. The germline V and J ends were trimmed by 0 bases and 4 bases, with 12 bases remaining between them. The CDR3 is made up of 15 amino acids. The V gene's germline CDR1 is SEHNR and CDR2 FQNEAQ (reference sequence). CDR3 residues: CASSLAGVGATEAFF. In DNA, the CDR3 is TGTGCCAGCAGCTTAGCTGGGGTCGGAGCCACTGAAGCTTTCTTT.

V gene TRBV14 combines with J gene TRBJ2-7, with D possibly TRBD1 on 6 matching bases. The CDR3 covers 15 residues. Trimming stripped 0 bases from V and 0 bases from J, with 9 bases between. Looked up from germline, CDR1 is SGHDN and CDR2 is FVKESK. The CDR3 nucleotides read TGTGCCAGCAGCCAAGAGGACAGCTTCTCCTACGAGCAGTACTTC. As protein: CASSQEDSFSYEQYF.

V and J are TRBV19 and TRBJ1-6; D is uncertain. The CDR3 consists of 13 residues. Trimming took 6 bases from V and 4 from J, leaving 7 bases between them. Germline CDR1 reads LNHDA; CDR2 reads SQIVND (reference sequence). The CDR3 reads CASRWVYNSPLHF. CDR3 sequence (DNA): TGTGCCAGTAGATGGGTGTATAATTCACCCCTCCACTTT.

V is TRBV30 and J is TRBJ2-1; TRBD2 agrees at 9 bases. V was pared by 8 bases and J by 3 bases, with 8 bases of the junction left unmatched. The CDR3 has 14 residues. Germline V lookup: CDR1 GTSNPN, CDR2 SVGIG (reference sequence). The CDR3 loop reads CAGNSGSYYNEQFF. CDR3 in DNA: TGTGCCGGGAATAGCGGGAGTTACTACAATGAGCAGTTCTTC.

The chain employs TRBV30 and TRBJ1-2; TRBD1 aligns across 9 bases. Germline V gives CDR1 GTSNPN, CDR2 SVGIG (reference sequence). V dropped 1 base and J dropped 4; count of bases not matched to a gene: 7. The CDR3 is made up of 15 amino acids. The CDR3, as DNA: TGTGCCTGGAGTGAGACACAGGGGGCCATCTATGGCTACACCTTC. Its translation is CAWSETQGAIYGYTF.

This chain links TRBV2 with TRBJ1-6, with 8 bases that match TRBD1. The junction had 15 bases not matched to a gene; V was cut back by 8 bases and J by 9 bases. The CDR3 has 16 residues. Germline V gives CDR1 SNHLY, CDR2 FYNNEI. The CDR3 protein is CASRRRTGGSSSPLHF. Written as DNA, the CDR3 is TGTGCCAGCCGGAGACGAACAGGGGGGTCAAGTTCACCCCTCCACTTT.

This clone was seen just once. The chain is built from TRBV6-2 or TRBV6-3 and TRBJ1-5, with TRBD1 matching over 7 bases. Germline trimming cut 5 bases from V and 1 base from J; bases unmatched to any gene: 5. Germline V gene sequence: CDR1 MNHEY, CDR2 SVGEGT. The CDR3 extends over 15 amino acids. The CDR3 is CASSPPGGSNQPQHF. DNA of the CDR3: TGTGCCAGCAGTCCACCAGGGGGGAGCAATCAGCCCCAGCATTTT.

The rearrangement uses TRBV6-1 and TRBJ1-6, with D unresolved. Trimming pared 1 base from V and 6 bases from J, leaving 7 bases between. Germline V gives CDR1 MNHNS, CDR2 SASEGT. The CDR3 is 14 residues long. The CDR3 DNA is TGTGCCAGCAGTGAAGGACACCTTAATTCACCCCTCCACTTT. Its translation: CASSEGHLNSPLHF.

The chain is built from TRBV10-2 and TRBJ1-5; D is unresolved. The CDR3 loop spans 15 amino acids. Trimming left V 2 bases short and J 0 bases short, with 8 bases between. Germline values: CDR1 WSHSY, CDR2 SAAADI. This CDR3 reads CASSETDNSNQPQHF. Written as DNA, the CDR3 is TGCGCCAGCAGTGAGACAGATAATAGCAATCAGCCCCAGCATTTT.

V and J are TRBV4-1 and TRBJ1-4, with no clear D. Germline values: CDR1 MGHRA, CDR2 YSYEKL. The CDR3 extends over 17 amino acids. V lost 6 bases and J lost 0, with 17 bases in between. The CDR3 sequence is CASRRVVLDATNEKLFF. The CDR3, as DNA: TGCGCCAGCAGAAGGGTTGTATTAGATGCAACTAATGAAAAACTGTTTTTT.

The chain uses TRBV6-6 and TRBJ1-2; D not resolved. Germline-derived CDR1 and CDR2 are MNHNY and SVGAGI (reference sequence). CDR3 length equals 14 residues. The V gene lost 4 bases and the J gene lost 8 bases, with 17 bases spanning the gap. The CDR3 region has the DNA TGTGCCAGCAGTTTCCTGACATTCCCCAAGGGCTACACCTTC. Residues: CASSFLTFPKGYTF.

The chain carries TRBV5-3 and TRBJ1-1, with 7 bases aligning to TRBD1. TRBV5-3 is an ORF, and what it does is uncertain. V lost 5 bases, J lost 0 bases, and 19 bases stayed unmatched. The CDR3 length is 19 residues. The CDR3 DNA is TGTGCCAGAAGGGTTACAGGGGAGTCAGGGGTTCTTATGAACACTGAAGCTTTCTTT. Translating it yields CARRVTGESGVLMNTEAFF.

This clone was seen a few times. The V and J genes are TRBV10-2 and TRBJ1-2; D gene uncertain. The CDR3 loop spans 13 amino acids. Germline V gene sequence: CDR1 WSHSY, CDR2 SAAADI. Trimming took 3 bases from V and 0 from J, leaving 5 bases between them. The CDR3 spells CASSDLANYGYTF. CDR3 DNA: TGCGCCAGCAGTGACTTGGCTAACTATGGCTACACCTTC.

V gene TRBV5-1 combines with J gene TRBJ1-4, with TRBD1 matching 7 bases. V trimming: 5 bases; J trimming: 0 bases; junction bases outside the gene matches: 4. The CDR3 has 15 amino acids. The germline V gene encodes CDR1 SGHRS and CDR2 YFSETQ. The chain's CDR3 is CASRGQLATNEKLFF. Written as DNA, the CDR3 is TGCGCCAGCAGGGGACAGCTTGCAACTAATGAAAAACTGTTTTTT.

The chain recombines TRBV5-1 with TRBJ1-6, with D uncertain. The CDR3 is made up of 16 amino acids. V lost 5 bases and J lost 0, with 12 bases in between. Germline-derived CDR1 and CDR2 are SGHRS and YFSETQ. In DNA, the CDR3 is TGCGCCAGCAGATATCTTGGGCGCTCCTATAATTCACCCCTCCACTTT. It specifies CASRYLGRSYNSPLHF.

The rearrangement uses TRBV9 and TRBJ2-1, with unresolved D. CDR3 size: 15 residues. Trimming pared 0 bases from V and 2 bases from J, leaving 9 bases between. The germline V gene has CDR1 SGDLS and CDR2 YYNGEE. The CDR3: CASSVGERTYNEQFF. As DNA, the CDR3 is TGTGCCAGCAGCGTAGGAGAGCGTACCTACAATGAGCAGTTCTTC.

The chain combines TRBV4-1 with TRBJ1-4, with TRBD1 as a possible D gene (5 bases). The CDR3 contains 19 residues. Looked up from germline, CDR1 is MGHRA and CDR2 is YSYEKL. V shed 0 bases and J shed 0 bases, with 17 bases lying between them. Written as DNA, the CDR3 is TGCGCCAGCAGCCAAGAGGGTTTAGCAGGGATTGCAACTAATGAAAAACTGTTTTTT. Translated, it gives CASSQEGLAGIATNEKLFF.

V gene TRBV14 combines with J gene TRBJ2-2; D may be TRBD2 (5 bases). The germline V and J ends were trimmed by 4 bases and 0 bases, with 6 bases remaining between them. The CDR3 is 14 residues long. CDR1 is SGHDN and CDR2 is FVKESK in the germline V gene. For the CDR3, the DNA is TGTGCCAGCAGCCGCGGGCCGAACACCGGGGAGCTGTTTTTT. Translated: CASSRGPNTGELFF.

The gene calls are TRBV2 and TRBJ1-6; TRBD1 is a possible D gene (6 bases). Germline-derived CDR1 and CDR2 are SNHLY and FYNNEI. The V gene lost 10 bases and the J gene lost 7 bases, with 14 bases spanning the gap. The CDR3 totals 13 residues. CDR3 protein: CANSQGWNSPLHF. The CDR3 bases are TGTGCCAACTCACAGGGATGGAATTCACCCCTCCACTTT.